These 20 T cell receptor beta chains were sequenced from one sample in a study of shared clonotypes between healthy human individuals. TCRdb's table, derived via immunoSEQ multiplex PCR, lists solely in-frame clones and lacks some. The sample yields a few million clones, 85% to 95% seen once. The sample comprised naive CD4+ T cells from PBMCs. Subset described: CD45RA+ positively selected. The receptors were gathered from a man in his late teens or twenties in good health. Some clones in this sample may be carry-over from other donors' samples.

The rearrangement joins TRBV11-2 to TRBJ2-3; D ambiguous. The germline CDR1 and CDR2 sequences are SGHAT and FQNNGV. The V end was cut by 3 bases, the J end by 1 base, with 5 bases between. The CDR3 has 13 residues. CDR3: CASSFRGTDTQYF. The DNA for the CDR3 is TGTGCCAGCAGCTTCCGTGGCACAGATACGCAGTATTTT.

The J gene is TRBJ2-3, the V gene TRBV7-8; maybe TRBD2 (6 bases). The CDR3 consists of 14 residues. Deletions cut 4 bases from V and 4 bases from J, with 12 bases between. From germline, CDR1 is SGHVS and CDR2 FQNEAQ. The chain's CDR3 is CASSSPGLSDTQYF. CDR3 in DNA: TGTGCCAGCAGCTCCCCGGGACTCTCAGATACGCAGTATTTT.

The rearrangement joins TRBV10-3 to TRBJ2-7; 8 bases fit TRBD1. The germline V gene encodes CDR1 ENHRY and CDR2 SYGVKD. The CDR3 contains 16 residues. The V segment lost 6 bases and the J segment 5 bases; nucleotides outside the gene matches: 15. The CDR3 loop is CAISPNQGQGIDEQYF. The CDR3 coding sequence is TGTGCCATCAGCCCCAACCAAGGACAGGGCATCGACGAGCAGTACTTC.

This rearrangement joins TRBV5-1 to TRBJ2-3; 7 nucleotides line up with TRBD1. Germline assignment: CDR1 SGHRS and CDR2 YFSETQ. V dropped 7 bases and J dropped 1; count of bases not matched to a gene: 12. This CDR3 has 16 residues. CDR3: CASAFRGSVGTDTQYF. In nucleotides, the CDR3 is TGCGCCAGCGCCTTCAGGGGGTCGGTGGGCACAGATACGCAGTATTTT. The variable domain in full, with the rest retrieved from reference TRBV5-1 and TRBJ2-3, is KAGVTQTPRYLIKTRGQQVTLSCSPISGHRSVSWYQQTPGQGLQFLFEYFSETQRNKGNFPGRFSGRQFSNSRSEMNVSTLELGDSALYLCASAFRGSVGTDTQYFGPGTRLTVL.

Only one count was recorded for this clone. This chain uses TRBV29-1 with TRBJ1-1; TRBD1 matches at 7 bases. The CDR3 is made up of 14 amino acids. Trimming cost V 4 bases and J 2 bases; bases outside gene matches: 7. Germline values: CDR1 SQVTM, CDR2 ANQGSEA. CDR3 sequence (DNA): TGCAGCGTTGTGGGTCACAGGGGAAACACTGAAGCTTTCTTT. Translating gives CSVVGHRGNTEAFF.

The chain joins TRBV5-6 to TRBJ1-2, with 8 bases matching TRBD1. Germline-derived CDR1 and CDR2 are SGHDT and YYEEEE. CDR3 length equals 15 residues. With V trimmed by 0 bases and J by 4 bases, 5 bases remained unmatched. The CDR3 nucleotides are TGTGCCAGCAGCTTGGGGGACAGGAGAAGCTATGGCTACACCTTC. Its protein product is CASSLGDRRSYGYTF.

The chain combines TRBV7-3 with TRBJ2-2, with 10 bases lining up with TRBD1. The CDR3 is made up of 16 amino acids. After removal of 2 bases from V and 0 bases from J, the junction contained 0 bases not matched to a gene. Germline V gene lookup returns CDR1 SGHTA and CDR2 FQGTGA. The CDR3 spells CASSLGTGANTGELFF. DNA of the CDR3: TGTGCCAGCAGCTTAGGGACAGGGGCGAACACCGGGGAGCTGTTTTTT.

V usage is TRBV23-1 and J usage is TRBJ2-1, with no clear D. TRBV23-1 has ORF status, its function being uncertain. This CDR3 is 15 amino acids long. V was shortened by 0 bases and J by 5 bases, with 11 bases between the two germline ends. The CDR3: CASSQSPPTDNEQFF. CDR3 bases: TGCGCCAGCAGTCAATCTCCGCCCACAGACAATGAGCAGTTCTTC.

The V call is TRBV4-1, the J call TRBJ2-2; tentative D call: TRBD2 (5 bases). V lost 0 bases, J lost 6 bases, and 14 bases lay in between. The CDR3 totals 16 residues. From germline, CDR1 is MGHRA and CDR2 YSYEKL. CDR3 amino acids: CASSQEIRQDSGELFF. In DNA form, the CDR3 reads TGCGCCAGCAGCCAAGAGATTAGGCAGGACTCCGGGGAGCTGTTTTTT.

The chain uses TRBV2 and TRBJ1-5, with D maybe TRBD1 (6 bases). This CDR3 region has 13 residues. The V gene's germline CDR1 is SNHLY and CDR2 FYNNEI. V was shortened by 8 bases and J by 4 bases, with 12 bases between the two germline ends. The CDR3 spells CASGDTGNQPQHF. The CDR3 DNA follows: TGTGCCAGCGGGGATACAGGGAATCAGCCCCAGCATTTT.

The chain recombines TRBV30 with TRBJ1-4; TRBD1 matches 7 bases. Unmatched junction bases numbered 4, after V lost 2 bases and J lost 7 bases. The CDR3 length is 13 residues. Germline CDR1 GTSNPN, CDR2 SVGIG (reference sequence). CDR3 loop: CAWSRQGGEKLFF. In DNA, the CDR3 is TGTGCCTGGAGTCGGCAGGGGGGTGAAAAACTGTTTTTT. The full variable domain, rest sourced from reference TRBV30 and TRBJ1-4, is SQTIHQWPATLVQPVGSPLSLECTVEGTSNPNLYWYRQAAGRGLQLLFYSVGIGQISSEVPQNLSASRPQDRQFILSSKKLLLSDSGFYLCAWSRQGGEKLFFGSGTQLSVL.

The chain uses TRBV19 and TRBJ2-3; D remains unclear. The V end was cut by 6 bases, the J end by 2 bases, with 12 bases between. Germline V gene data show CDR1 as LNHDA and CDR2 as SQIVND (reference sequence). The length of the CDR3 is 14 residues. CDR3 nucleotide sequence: TGTGCCAGTAGCCCGACGGAGCCCACAGATACGCAGTATTTT. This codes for CASSPTEPTDTQYF.

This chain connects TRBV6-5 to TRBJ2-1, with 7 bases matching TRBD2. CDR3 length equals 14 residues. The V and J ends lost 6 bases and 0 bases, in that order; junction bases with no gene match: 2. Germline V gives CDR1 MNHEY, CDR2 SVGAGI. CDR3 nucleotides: TGTGCCAGCAGGGGCGGGAGCTCCTACAATGAGCAGTTCTTC. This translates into CASRGGSSYNEQFF.

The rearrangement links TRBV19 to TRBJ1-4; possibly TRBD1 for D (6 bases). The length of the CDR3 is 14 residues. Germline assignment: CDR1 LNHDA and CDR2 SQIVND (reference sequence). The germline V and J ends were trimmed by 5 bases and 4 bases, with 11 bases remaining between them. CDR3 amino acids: CASSPGEYNEKLFF. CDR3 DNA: TGTGCCAGTAGTCCAGGGGAGTATAATGAAAAACTGTTTTTT.

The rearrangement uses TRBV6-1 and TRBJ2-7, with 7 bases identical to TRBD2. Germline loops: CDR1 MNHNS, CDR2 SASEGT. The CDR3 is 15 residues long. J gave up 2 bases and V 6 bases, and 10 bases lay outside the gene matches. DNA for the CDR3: TGTGCCAGCAGGAGAGCGGGACCAACAACCTACGAGCAGTACTTC. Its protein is CASRRAGPTTYEQYF.

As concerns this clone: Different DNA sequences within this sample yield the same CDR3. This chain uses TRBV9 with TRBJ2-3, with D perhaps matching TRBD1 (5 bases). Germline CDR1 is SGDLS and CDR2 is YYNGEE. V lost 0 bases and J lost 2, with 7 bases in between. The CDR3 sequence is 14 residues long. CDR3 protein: CASSVGGYTDTQYF. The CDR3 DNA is TGTGCCAGCAGCGTAGGGGGCTACACAGATACGCAGTATTTT.

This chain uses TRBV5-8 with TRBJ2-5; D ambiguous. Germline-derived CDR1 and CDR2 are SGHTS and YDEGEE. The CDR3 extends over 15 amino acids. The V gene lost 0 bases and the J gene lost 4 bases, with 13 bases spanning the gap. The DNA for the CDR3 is TGTGCCAGCAGCTTGGCCTTCGGGTCTGGAGAGACCCAGTACTTC. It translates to CASSLAFGSGETQYF.

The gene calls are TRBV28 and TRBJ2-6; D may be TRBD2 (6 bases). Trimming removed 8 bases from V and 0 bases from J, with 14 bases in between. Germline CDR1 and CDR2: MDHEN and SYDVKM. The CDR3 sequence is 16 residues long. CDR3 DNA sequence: TGTGCCAGCTGTGGGGGGTCCTACTCTGGGGCCAACGTCCTGACTTTC. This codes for CASCGGSYSGANVLTF. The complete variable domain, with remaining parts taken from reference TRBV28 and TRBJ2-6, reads DVKVTQSSRYLVKRTGEKVFLECVQDMDHENMFWYRQDPGLGLRLIYFSYDVKMKEKGDIPEGYSVSREKKERFSLILESASTNQTSMYLCASCGGSYSGANVLTFGAGSRLTVL.

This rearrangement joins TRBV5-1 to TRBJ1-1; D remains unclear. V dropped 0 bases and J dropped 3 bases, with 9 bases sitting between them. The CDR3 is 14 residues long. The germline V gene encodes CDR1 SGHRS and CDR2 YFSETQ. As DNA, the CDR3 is TGCGCCAGCAGCTTGGAGGACGGGCACACTGAAGCTTTCTTT. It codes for CASSLEDGHTEAFF.

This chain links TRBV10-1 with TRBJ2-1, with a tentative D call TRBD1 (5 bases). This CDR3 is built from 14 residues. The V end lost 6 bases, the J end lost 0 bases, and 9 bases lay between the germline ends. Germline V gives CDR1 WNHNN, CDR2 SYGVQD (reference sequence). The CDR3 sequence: CASSRDSSYNEQFF. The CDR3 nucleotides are TGCGCCAGCAGCAGGGATAGCTCCTACAATGAGCAGTTCTTC.